This TCR beta chain stems from a study of blood T cell repertoires in COVID-19. J was trimmed by 6 bases and V by 5 bases; bases with no gene match: 8. Germline V gene lookup returns CDR1 SGHTA and CDR2 FQGNSA. The CDR3 length is 14 residues. Clones were sequenced by immunoSEQ multiplex PCR, and TCRdb holds only the in-frame ones, with some missing. The sample holds 75,000 to 95,000 clones, around four fifths seen once. The TCR comes from a man aged 50 to 59 with acute or convalescent COVID-19. The sample taken for sequencing was peripheral blood. V gene TRBV7-2 combines with J gene TRBJ2-7; 9 bases line up with TRBD2. CDR3 loop: CASSVSSGSVEQYF. The CDR3 nucleotides are TGTGCCAGCAGCGTCAGTAGCGGGAGTGTCGAGCAGTACTTC.